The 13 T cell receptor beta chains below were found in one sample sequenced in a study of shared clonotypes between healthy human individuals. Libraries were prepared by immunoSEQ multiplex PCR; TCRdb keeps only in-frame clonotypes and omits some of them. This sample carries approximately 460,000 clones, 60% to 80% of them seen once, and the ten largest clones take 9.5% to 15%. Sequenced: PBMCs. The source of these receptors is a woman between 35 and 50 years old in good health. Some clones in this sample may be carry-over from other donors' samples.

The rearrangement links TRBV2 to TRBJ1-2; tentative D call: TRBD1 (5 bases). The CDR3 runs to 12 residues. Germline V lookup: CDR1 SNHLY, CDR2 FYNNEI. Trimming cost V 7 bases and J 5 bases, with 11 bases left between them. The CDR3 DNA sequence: TGTGCCAGCACCGACAGACCGTATGGCTACACCTTC. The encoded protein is CASTDRPYGYTF.

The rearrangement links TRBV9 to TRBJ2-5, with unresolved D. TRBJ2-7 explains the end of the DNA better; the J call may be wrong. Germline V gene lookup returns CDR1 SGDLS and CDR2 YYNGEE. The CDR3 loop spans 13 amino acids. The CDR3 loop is CASSYDWAYEQYF. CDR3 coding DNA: TGTGCCAGCAGCTACGACTGGGCCTACGAGCAGTACTTC.

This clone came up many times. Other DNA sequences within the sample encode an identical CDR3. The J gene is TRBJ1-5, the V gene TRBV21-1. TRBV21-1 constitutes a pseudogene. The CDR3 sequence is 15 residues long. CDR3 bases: TGTGCCAGCACCATAGGGAGATGGGGCAATCAGCCCCAGCATTTT. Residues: CASTIGRWGNQPQHF.

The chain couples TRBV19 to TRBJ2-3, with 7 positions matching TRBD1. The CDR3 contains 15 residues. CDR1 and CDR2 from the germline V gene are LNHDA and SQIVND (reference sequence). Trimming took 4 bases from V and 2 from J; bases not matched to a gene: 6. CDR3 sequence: CASSTWTGPTDTQYF. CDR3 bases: TGTGCCAGTAGTACATGGACAGGTCCCACAGATACGCAGTATTTT.

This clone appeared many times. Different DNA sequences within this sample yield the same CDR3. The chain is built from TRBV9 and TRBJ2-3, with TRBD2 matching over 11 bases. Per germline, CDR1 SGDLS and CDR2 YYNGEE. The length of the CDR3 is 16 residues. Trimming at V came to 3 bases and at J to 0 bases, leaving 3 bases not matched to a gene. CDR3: CASSEGLAVSTDTQYF. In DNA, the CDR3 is TGTGCCAGCAGCGAGGGACTAGCGGTTAGCACAGATACGCAGTATTTT. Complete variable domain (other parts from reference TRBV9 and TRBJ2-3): DSGVTQTPKHLITATGQRVTLRCSPRSGDLSVYWYQQSLDQGLQFLIQYYNGEERAKGNILERFSAQQFPDLHSELNLSSLELGDSALYFCASSEGLAVSTDTQYFGPGTRLTVL.

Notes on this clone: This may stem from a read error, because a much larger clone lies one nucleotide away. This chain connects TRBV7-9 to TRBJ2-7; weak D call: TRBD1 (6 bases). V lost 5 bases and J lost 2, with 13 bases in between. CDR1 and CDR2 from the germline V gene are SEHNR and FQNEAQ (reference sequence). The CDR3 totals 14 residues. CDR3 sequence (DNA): TGTGCCAGCAGCGACCGGGACAACCCCTACGAGCAGTACTTC. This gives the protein CASSDRDNPYEQYF.

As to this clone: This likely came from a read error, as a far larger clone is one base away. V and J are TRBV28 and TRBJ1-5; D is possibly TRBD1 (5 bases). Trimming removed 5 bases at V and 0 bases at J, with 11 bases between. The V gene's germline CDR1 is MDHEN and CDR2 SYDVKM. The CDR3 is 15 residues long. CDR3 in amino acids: CASSTQDTSNQPQHF. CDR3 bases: TGTGCCAGCAGTACCCAGGACACTAGCAATCAGCCCCAGCATTTT. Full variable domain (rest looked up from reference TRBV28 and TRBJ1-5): DVKVTQSSRYLVKRTGEKVFLECVQDMDHENMFWYRQDPGLGLRLIYFSYDVKMKEKGDIPEGYSVSREKKERFSLILESASTNQTSMYLCASSTQDTSNQPQHFGDGTRLSIL.

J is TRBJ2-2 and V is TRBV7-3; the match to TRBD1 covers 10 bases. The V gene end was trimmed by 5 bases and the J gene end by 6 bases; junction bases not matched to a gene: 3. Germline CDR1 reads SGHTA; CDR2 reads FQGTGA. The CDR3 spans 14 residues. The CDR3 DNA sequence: TGTGCCAGCAGCCTAGGGACAGGGGCCGGGGAGCTGTTTTTT. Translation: CASSLGTGAGELFF.

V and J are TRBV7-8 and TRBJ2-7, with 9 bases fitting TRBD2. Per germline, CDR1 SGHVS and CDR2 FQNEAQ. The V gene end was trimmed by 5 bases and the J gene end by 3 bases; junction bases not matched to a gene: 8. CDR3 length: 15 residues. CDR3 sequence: CASSGGASGIYEQYF. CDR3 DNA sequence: TGTGCCAGCAGCGGCGGGGCTAGCGGGATCTACGAGCAGTACTTC.

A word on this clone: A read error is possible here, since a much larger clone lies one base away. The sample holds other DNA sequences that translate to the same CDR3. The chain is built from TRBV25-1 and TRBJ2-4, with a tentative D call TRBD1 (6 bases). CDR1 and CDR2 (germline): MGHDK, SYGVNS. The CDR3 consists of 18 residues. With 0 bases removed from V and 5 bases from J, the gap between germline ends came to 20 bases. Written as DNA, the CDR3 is TGTGCCAGCAGTGAATATTCAAAAAAAACAGGGCCCGAAAACATTCAGTACTTC. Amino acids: CASSEYSKKTGPENIQYF. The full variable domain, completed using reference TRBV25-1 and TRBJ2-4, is EADIYQTPRYLVIGTGKKITLECSQTMGHDKMYWYQQDPGMELHLIHYSYGVNSTEKGDLSSESTVSRIRTEHFPLTLESARPSHTSQYLCASSEYSKKTGPENIQYFGAGTRLSVL.

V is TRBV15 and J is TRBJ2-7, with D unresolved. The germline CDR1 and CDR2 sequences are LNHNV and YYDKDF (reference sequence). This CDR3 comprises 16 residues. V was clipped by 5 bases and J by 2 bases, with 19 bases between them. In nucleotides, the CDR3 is TGTGCCACCAGCCCGAGTCCCTTTCGAGATGCCTACGAGCAGTACTTC. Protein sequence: CATSPSPFRDAYEQYF.

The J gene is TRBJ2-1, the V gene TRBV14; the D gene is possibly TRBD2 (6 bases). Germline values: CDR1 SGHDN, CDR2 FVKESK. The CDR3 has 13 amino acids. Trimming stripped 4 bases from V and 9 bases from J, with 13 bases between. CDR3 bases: TGTGCCAGCAGCCTACTTGGGGGGACTGAGCAGTTCTTC. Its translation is CASSLLGGTEQFF.

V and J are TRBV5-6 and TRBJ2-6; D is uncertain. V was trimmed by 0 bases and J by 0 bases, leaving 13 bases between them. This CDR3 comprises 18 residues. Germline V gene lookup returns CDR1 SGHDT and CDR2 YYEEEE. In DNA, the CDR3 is TGTGCCAGCAGCTTGGGAGGCCCTATCGCCTCTGGGGCCAACGTCCTGACTTTC. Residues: CASSLGGPIASGANVLTF. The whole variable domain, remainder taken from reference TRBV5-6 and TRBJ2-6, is DAGVTQSPTHLIKTRGQQVTLRCSPKSGHDTVSWYQQALGQGPQFIFQYYEEEERQRGNFPDRFSGHQFPNYSSELNVNALLLGDSALYLCASSLGGPIASGANVLTFGAGSRLTVL.